This T cell receptor beta chain was sequenced in a study of regulatory T cells in long-lasting Graves disease. Study in general: The definition of persistent Graves' disease was over 5 years of antithyroid drugs with positive TSH receptor antibodies. General study results and limits: Gene preferences differed: TRBV28, TRBJ1-2, TRBJ2-5 in persistent cases. The study found lower TCR diversity in persistent Graves' patients than in newly diagnosed ones.

Time point specified: persistent/refractory GD, antithyroid drugs over 5 years with positive TRAb. With RNA extracted from PBMCs as input, the TCR library was made. One endocrinology department in Xi'an, China, was where patients came from. The V end lost 6 bases, the J end lost 2 bases, and 22 bases lay between the germline ends. Germline-derived CDR1 and CDR2 are MNHEY and SMNVEV (reference sequence). CDR3 size: 18 residues. HTBI primers from iRepertoire and Arm-PCR of CDR3 regions yielded the TCR beta libraries. TCRdb reanalysed the multiplex PCR reads using MiXCR and keeps one entry per CDR3 protein. Of a few hundred thousand distinct CDR3 sequences in the sample, 20% to 25% were seen once. A note on this clonotype: The antigen is unknown.

J is TRBJ2-2 and V is TRBV27; D not certain. The sample here was peripheral blood mononuclear cells (PBMCs), taken when the disease was refractory, from a patient treated with antithyroid drugs. The sequence was collected from a female donor with Graves disease. CDR3 region: CASSSRPSAILNTGELFF. CDR3 DNA sequence: TGTGCCAGCAGCTCCAGGCCTAGTGCGATCCTTAACACCGGGGAGCTGTTTTTT.